One TCR beta chain is described in this entry. In germline, CDR1 is SQVTM, CDR2 ANQGSEA. J was trimmed by 4 bases and V by 4 bases; bases with no gene match: 2. This CDR3 is built from 12 residues. In the study's own analysis: Reference gene primers were amplified, and this amplification served to estimate nucleated cell counts. Method: immunoSEQ multiplex PCR; TCRdb's copy keeps in-frame clones and lacks some. V, J and clone size were drawn from that table, and D and trimming were deduced from the DNA. The table lists about 140,000 clones, about four fifths of them singletons, with 1.5% to 2% in the top ten. These data belong to a study of blood T cell repertoires in COVID-19. Study-level background: Collection of acute and convalescent COVID-19 samples took place in the United States, Italy and Spain.

Those who participated ranged in age from about 18 to 89 years and resided in about 24 US areas. Participant-reported clinical history was the basis for cohort assignment. The receptor was isolated from a woman aged 18-30 years who had been exposed to COVID-19. The chain joins TRBV29-1 to TRBJ2-3, with 7 nucleotides matching TRBD1. Specimen: PBMCs or T cells enriched from blood (not recorded which). The DNA for the CDR3 is TGCAGCGTTGGAGGGGGCGCAGATACGCAGTATTTT. This sequence encodes CSVGGGADTQYF.